These T cell receptor beta chains were read from a single sample in a study of cytomegalovirus exposure and HLA in healthy donors. Assay: immunoSEQ multiplex PCR; the TCRdb copy retains only in-frame clones and omits some. The table includes 150,000 or so clones, around 82% detected once. The material sequenced was PBMCs. The receptors here all came from a woman in her thirties or forties in good health and CMV-seropositive. Each CDR3 is given with its conserved first and last residue. A D gene is named only where the DNA matches it firmly. Rows give clone size only sometimes, using once, few, many, or a class for an expanded clone.

V gene	J gene	D gene	clone size	CDR3 DNA	CDR3 protein
TRBV18	TRBJ1-4	NA	NA	TGTGCCAGCTCACCCCGGGACACTGCAACTAATGAAAAACTGTTTTTT	CASSPRDTATNEKLFF
TRBV29-1	TRBJ2-1	NA	NA	TGCAGCGTGGGACTTCTCTCCTACAATGAGCAGTTCTTC	CSVGLLSYNEQFF
TRBV5-1	TRBJ1-1	NA	few	TGCGCCAGCAGCCCCGGGACAACGATGACAGCTTTCTTT	CASSPGTTMTAFF
TRBV28	TRBJ2-7	TRBD2	NA	TGTGCCAGCAGTCTGAGAGCCGGCGGGGGTGAGCAGTACTTC	CASSLRAGGGEQYF
TRBV9	TRBJ2-7	TRBD2	once	TGTGCCGGCAGCACCGTAGCGGGGTCCTACGAGCAGTACTTC	CAGSTVAGSYEQYF
TRBV5-1	TRBJ2-5	TRBD2	NA	TGCGCCAGCAGCAATACCGGGACTAGCGGGAGTGAGACCCAGTACTTC	CASSNTGTSGSETQYF
TRBV4-2	TRBJ2-1	TRBD2	few	TGTGCCAGCAGCCAAGGAGATAGCGGGAGGGGGGATGAGCAGTTCTTC	CASSQGDSGRGDEQFF
TRBV7-2	TRBJ1-1	NA	NA	TGTGCCAGCAGGCTAGGAGGAGTGGTGAACACTGAAGCTTTCTTT	CASRLGGVVNTEAFF
TRBV5-4	TRBJ2-7	TRBD2	NA	TGTGCCAGCAGGAGCGGGGGGGGGCAAGGCCGCGAGCAGTACTTC	CASRSGGGQGREQYF
TRBV6-6	TRBJ2-1	NA	NA	TGTGCCAGCAGTTACTCCGGCCAGGGCAATGAGCAGTTCTTC	CASSYSGQGNEQFF
TRBV18	TRBJ2-5	TRBD1	NA	TGTGCCAGCTCAGGGGACAGGGACCCCCAAGAGACCCAGTACTTC	CASSGDRDPQETQYF
TRBV21-1	TRBJ2-2	NA	NA	TGTGCCAGCAGCAAAGAAAGGGGAGTGGTTGTGGTAGCGGGAGAGGTGACCGGGGAGCTGTTTTTT	CASSKERGVVVVAGEVTGELFF
TRBV28	TRBJ2-2	NA	few	TGTGCCAGCAGTTCCTTGGACAGAGACACCGGGGAGCTGTTTTTT	CASSSLDRDTGELFF
TRBV13	TRBJ2-7	NA	NA	TGTGCCAGCAGCTTAGGGCCTGTTGGCGGCGAGCAGTACTTC	CASSLGPVGGEQYF
TRBV4-2	TRBJ1-1	TRBD1	NA	TGTGCCAGCAGCCAAGTGGGACAGGGGAAGAACACTGAAGCTTTCTTT	CASSQVGQGKNTEAFF
TRBV5-8	TRBJ2-1	TRBD2	NA	TGTGCCAGCAGCTTGGCACGCGGGAGGGCCTACAATGAGCAGTTCTTC	CASSLARGRAYNEQFF
TRBV11-3	TRBJ2-1	TRBD2	few	TGTGCCAGCAGCGGCCTAGCGGGGGCCTCCTACAATGAGCAGTTCTTC	CASSGLAGASYNEQFF
TRBV19	TRBJ1-1	NA	NA	TGTGCCAGTAGTTTTGGGGCCGTGAACACTGAAGCTTTCTTT	CASSFGAVNTEAFF
TRBV7-9	TRBJ2-3	TRBD2	NA	TGTGCCAGCAGTTTTCAATTCCGGACTAGCGGGGTTAGCACAGATACGCAGTATTTT	CASSFQFRTSGVSTDTQYF
TRBV9	TRBJ1-1	NA	NA	TGTGCCAGCAGCGTAGCGGCGGACACTGAAGCTTTCTTT	CASSVAADTEAFF
TRBV29-1	TRBJ2-5	TRBD2	NA	TGCAGCGTTGGACTAGCTAGGATGGAGACCCAGTACTTC	CSVGLARMETQYF
TRBV19	TRBJ2-1	NA	NA	TGTGCCAGTACCCCCTCCCTTAGCGGAGGGGAACGGGAGCAGTTCTTC	CASTPSLSGGEREQFF
TRBV5-1	TRBJ2-3	TRBD2	NA	TGCGCCAGCAGATTTGGGACTAGCGGGACCACAGATACGCAGTATTTT	CASRFGTSGTTDTQYF
TRBV10-2	TRBJ2-7	NA	NA	TGCGCCACCGCTCCCGGACTGAGCTACGAGCAGTACTTC	CATAPGLSYEQYF
TRBV5-4	TRBJ1-1	NA	NA	TGTGCCAGCAGCTTGGCCATCGGGGACACTGAAGCTTTCTTT	CASSLAIGDTEAFF
TRBV6-1	TRBJ2-1	NA	NA	TGTGCCACCACCCAGGCCTCCTACAATGAGCAGTTCTTC	CATTQASYNEQFF
TRBV6-5	TRBJ2-7	NA	NA	TGTGCCAGCAGTTACGGGAGGGCCAGGGGAAGGTACGAGCAGTACTTC	CASSYGRARGRYEQYF
TRBV6-5	TRBJ1-1	TRBD1	NA	TGTGCCAGCGGATACAGGGGCCGGAACACTGAAGCTTTCTTT	CASGYRGRNTEAFF
TRBV29-1	TRBJ1-1	TRBD1	few	TGCAGCGTTGGGACAGGGGAAACTGAAGCTTTCTTT	CSVGTGETEAFF
TRBV7-8	TRBJ1-2	NA	few	TGTGCCAGCAGCTTTTACAGGGTTCCTTACTATGGCTACACCTTC	CASSFYRVPYYGYTF
TRBV28	TRBJ1-6	TRBD1	NA	TGTGCCAGCAGTCCGACAGGGGTCACCTATAATTCACCCCTCCACTTT	CASSPTGVTYNSPLHF
TRBV7-3	TRBJ2-2	TRBD2	NA	TGTGCCAGCAGCTCGCCAACGGGCGGGGGGACCGGGGAGCTGTTTTTT	CASSSPTGGGTGELFF
TRBV6-6	TRBJ2-7	TRBD2	NA	TGTGCCAGCAGTTACGCTAGCGGGAGCTACGAGCAGTACTTC	CASSYASGSYEQYF
TRBV6-6	TRBJ1-2	TRBD1	NA	TGTGCCAGCAACCCTCACAGGGGGGACTATGGCTACACCTTC	CASNPHRGDYGYTF
TRBV19	TRBJ2-7	TRBD1	once	TGTGCCAGTAGTCGCACTCGGACAGGGAGGAACTACGAGCAGTACTTC	CASSRTRTGRNYEQYF
TRBV15	TRBJ2-1	TRBD2	few	TGTGCCACCAGCAGCGAGCGGGGCTCCTACAATGAGCAGTTCTTC	CATSSERGSYNEQFF
TRBV7-9	TRBJ2-5	NA	once	TGTGCCAGCAGCTCGGACAGAGGTGCCCAGTACTTC	CASSSDRGAQYF
TRBV19	TRBJ2-3	TRBD2	NA	TGTGCCAGTAGTATGCCACTAGCGGGAGGGCCGGATACGCAGTATTTT	CASSMPLAGGPDTQYF
TRBV6-5	TRBJ1-5	NA	NA	TGTGCCAGCAGTTACTCCAGGGCAGGCCATCAGCCCCAGCATTTT	CASSYSRAGHQPQHF
TRBV18	TRBJ2-5	NA	NA	TGTGCCAGCTCATTAAACAGCGGGACAGGCCCAGAGACCCAGTACTTC	CASSLNSGTGPETQYF
TRBV9	TRBJ2-7	TRBD2	NA	TGTGCCAGCAGCGTGGCCCCCAGCGGGAACTACGAGCAGTACTTC	CASSVAPSGNYEQYF
TRBV29-1	TRBJ2-1	TRBD1	NA	TGCAGCGTTGAAAGGAAGGGGACAGGTAACAATGAGCAGTTCTTC	CSVERKGTGNNEQFF
TRBV6-6	TRBJ1-2	NA	NA	TGTGCCACCAGAAGGGGCGACTATGGCTACACCTTC	CATRRGDYGYTF
TRBV2	TRBJ2-6	NA	NA	TGTGCCAGCAGTGATCATAGTACTGGGGCCAACGTCCTGACTTTC	CASSDHSTGANVLTF
TRBV9	TRBJ2-6	TRBD1	few	TGTGCCACCTCCAGGGCTACCACAGGGGGCACTGGGGCCAACGTCCTGACTTTC	CATSRATTGGTGANVLTF
TRBV5-4	TRBJ1-3	NA	NA	TGTGCCAGCAGCCGCTCCGGGGGGTCGGCTGGAAACACCATATATTTT	CASSRSGGSAGNTIYF
TRBV30	TRBJ2-3	TRBD2	NA	TGTGCCGGCGGACTAGCGGGACACACAGATACGCAGTATTTT	CAGGLAGHTDTQYF
TRBV15	TRBJ1-5	NA	once	TGTGCCACCAGCACACCCGACACGAGATTCCATCAGCCCCAGCATTTT	CATSTPDTRFHQPQHF
TRBV30	TRBJ2-7	NA	NA	TGTGCCTGGAAACGGGATCGGTTATCCGGGACCTACGAGCAGTACTTC	CAWKRDRLSGTYEQYF
TRBV7-2	TRBJ1-1	NA	NA	TGTGCCAGCAGCTTCGGAGTAGCTAACACTGAAGCTTTCTTT	CASSFGVANTEAFF
TRBV10-1	TRBJ2-3	NA	NA	TGCGCCAGCAGTGAGACTCCACTAACTAGCACAGATACGCAGTATTTT	CASSETPLTSTDTQYF